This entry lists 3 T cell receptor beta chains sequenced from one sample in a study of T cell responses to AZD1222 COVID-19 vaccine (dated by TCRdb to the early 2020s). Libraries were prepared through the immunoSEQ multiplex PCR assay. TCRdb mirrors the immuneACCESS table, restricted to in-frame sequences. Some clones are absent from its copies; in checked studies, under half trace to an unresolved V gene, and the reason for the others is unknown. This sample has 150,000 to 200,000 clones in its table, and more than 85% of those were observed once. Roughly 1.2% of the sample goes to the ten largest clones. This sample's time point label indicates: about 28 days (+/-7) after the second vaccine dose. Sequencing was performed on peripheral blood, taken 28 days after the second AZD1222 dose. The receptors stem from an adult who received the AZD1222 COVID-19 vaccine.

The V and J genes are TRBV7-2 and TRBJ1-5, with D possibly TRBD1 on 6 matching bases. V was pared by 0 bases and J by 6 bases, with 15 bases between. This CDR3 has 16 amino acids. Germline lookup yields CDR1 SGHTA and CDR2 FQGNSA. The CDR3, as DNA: TGTGCCAGCAGCTTAGCGTCACGGGGAGGGGGTCAGCCCCAGCATTTT. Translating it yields CASSLASRGGGQPQHF.

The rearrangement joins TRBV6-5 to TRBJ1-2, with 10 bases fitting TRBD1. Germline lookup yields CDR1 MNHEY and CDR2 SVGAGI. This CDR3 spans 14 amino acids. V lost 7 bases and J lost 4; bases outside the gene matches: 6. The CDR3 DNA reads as TGTGCCAGCAAATGGGACAGGGGCGGCTATGGCTACACCTTC. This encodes CASKWDRGGYGYTF.

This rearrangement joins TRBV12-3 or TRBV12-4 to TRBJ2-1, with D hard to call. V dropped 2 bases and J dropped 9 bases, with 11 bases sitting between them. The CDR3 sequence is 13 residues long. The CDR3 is CASSLRRLGEQFF. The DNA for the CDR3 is TGTGCCAGCAGTTTAAGGCGATTAGGTGAGCAGTTCTTC.